The entry below describes one T cell receptor beta chain. The CDR3 loop spans 14 amino acids. Germline CDR1 SGHRS, CDR2 YFSETQ. The ends were cut back, 2 bases at V and 5 bases at J, with 13 bases in the middle. The record originates from a study of blood T cell repertoires in COVID-19. Study in general: Both acute and convalescent COVID-19 samples were obtained from the United States, Italy and Spain. Nucleic acid was either cDNA or gDNA, and it came from T cells, B-cell-depleted T cells, or PBMCs.

Per the authors' pipeline: Quantification of nucleated cells was approximated via reference gene primer amplification. Only in-frame clones appear in the TCRdb table, and some are missing; sequencing was by immunoSEQ multiplex PCR. For V, J and clone size, that table is used; D and trimming come from the DNA. The sample lists about 28,000 clones; 60% to 80% were seen once. This chain joins TRBV5-1 and TRBJ2-5; D might be TRBD2 (6 bases). The sample taken for sequencing was peripheral blood. This clonotype was obtained from a boy aged 2 to 10 with active or convalescent COVID-19. The chain's CDR3 is CASSFFPGAETQYF. The CDR3 nucleotides read TGCGCCAGCAGCTTTTTTCCGGGAGCTGAGACCCAGTACTTC.